This T cell receptor beta chain was identified during a study of blood T cell repertoires in COVID-19. Study details: From T cells, B-cell-depleted T cells, or PBMCs came the material, which was cDNA or gDNA.

Per the original data handling: Quantification of nucleated cells was approximated via reference gene primer amplification. Profiling relied on immunoSEQ multiplex PCR, and the TCRdb table lists in-frame clones only, not all of them. V and J calls and clone size follow that table, whereas D and trimming were derived from the DNA. The data hold under 100,000 clones, with about 87% observed a single time. Material for sequencing was peripheral blood. The source of this sequence is a human donor in a cohort sampled during active COVID-19.

CDR3 nucleotides: TGCGCCAGCAGCTTAACAGGGAGTAGGACACCCCTCCACTTT. As protein: CASSLTGSRTPLHF. The rearrangement links TRBV5-1 to TRBJ1-6, with D possibly matching TRBD1 (6 bases). CDR1 is SGHRS and CDR2 is YFSETQ in the germline V gene. The CDR3 is 14 residues long. The ends were cut back, 2 bases at V and 11 bases at J, with 14 bases in the middle.